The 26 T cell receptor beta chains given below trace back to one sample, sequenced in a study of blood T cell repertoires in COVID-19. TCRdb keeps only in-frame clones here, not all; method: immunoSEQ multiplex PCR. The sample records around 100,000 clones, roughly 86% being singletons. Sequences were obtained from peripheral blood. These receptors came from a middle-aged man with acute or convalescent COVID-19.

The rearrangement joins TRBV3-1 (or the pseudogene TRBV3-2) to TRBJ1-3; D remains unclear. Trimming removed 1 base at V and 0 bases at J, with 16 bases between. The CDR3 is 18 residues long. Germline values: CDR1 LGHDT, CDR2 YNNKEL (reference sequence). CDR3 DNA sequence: TGTGCCAGCAGCCAAGTCGGTCTGATGCGATACTCTGGAAACACCATATATTTT. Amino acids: CASSQVGLMRYSGNTIYF.

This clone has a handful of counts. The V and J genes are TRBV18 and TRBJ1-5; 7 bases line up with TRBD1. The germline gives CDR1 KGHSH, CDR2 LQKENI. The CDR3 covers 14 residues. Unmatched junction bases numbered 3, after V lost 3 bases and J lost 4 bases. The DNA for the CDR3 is TGTGCCAGCTCACCGAAGGGGGCTAATCAGCCCCAGCATTTT. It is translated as CASSPKGANQPQHF.

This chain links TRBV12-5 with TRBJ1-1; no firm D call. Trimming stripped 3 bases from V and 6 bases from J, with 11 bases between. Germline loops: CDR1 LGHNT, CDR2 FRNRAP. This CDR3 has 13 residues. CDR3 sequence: CASGFKVEAEAFF. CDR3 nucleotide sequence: TGTGCTAGTGGTTTCAAAGTGGAGGCTGAAGCTTTCTTT.

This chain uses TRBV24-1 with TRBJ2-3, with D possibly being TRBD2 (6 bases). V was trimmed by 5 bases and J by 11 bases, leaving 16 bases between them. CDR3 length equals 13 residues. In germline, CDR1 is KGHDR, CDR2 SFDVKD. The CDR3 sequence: CATSVLGVGGQYF. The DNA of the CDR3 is TGTGCCACCAGTGTCCTGGGAGTCGGGGGGCAGTATTTT.

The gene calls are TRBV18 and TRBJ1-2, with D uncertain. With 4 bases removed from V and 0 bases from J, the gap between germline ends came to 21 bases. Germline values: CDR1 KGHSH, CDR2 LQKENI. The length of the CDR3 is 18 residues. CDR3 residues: CASSQTKIKTQTNYGYTF. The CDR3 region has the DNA TGTGCCAGCTCACAGACAAAAATCAAGACACAGACTAACTATGGCTACACCTTC.

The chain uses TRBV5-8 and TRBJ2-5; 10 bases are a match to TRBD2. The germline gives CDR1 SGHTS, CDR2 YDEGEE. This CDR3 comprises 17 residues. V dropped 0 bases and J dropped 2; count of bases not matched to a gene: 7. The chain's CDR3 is CASSLALGLAAQETQYF. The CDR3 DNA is TGTGCCAGCAGCTTGGCCCTCGGACTAGCGGCACAAGAGACCCAGTACTTC. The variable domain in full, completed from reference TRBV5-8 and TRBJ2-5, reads EAGVTQSPTHLIKTRGQQATLRCSPISGHTSVYWYQQALGLGLQFLLWYDEGEERNRGNFPPRFSGRQFPNYSSELNVNALELEDSALYLCASSLALGLAAQETQYFGPGTRLLVL.

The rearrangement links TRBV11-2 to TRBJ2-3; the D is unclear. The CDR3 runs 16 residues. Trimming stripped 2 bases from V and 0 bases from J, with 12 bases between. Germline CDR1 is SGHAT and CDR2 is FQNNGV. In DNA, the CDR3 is TGTGCCAGCAGCTTAACCCCCTTTGGCAGCACAGATACGCAGTATTTT. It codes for CASSLTPFGSTDTQYF.

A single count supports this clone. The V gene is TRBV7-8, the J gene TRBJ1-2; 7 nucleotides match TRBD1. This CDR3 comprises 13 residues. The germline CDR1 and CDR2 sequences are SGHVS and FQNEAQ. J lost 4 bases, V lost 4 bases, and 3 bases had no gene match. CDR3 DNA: TGTGCCAGCAGCTCGACAGGGTTCTATGGCTACACCTTC. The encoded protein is CASSSTGFYGYTF.

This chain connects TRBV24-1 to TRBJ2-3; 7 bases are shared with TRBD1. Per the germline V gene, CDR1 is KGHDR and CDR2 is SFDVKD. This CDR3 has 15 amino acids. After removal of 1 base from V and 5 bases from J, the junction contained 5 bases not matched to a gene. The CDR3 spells CATSDFGTDQDTQYF. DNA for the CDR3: TGTGCCACCAGTGATTTCGGGACAGATCAAGATACGCAGTATTTT.

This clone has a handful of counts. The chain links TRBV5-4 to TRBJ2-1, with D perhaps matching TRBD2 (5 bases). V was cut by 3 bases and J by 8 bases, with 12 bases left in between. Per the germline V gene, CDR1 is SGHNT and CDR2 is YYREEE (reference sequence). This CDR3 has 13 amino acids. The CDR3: CASSSVPGDEQFF. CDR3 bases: TGTGCCAGCAGCTCCGTACCCGGGGATGAGCAGTTCTTC.

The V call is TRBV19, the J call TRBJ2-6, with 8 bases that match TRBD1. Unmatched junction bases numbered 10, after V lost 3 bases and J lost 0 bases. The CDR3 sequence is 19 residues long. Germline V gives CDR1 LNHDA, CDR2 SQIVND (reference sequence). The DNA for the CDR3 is TGTGCCAGTAGTATCGTCGCACAGGGGGTAGCCTCTGGGGCCAACGTCCTGACTTTC. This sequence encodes CASSIVAQGVASGANVLTF.

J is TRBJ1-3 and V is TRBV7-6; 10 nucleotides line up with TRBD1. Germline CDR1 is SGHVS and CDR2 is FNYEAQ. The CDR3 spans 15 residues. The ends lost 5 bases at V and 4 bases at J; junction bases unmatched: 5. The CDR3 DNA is TGTGCCAGCAGCATGACAGGGGGCCTCGGAAACACCATATATTTT. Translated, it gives CASSMTGGLGNTIYF. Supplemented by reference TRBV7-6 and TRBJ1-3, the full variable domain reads GAGVSQSPRYKVTKRGQDVALRCDPISGHVSLYWYRQALGQGPEFLTYFNYEAQQDKSGLPNDRFSAERPEGSISTLTIQRTEQRDSAMYRCASSMTGGLGNTIYFGEGSWLTVV.

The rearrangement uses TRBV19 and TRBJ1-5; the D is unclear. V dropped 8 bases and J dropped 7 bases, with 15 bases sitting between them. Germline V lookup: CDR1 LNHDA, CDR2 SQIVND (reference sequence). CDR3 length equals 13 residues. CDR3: CASRSSPRQPQHF. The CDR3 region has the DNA TGTGCCAGTCGCTCTTCTCCGCGGCAGCCCCAGCATTTT.

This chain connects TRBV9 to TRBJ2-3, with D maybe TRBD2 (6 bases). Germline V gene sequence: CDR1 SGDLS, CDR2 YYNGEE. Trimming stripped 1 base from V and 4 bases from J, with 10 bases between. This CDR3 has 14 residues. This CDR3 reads CASSVSEGSDTQYF. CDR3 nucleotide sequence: TGTGCCAGCAGCGTATCGGAGGGGTCAGATACGCAGTATTTT.

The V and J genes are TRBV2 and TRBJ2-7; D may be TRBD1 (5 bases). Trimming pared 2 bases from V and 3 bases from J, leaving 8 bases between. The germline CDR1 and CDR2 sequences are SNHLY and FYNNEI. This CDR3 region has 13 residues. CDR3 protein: CASSEIGDYEQYF. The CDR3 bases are TGTGCCAGCAGTGAAATAGGGGACTACGAGCAGTACTTC.

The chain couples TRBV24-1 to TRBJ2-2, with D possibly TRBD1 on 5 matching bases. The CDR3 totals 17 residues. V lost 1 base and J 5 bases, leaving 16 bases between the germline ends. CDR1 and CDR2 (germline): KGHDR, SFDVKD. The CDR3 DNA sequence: TGTGCCACCAGTGATTTCGTCCAGGGCAGAAGAACCGGGGAGCTGTTTTTT. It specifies CATSDFVQGRRTGELFF.

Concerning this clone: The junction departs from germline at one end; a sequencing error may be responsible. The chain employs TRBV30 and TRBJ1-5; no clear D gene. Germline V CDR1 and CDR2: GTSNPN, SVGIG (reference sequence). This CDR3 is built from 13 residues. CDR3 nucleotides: TGTGCCCGGAGTTCCGGGGTCAATCAGCCCCAGCATTTT. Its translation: CARSSGVNQPQHF.

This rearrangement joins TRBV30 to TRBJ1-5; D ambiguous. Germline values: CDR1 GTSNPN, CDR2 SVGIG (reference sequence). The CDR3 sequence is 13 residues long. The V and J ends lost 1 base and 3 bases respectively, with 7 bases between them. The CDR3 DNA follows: TGTGCCTGGAGTGCGGGGAACAATCAGCCCCAGCATTTT. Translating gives CAWSAGNNQPQHF.

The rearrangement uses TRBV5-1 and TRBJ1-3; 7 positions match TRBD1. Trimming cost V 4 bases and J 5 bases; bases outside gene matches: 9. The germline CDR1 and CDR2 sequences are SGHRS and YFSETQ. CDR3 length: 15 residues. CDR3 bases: TGCGCCAGCAGCCCAGACAGGGTCTTGAGAAACACCATATATTTT. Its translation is CASSPDRVLRNTIYF.

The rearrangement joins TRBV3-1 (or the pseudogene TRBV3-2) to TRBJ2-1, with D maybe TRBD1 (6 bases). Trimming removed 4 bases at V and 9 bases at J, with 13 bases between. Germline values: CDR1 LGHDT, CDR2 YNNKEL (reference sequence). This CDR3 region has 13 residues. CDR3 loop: CASSPNRDGEQFF. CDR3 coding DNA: TGTGCCAGCAGCCCCAACAGGGATGGTGAGCAGTTCTTC.

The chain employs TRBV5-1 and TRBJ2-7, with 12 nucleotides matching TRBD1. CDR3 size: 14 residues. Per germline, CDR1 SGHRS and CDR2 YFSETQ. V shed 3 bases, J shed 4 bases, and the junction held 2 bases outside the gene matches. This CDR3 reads CASSWGQGAYEQYF. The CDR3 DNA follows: TGCGCCAGCAGCTGGGGACAGGGGGCTTACGAGCAGTACTTC.

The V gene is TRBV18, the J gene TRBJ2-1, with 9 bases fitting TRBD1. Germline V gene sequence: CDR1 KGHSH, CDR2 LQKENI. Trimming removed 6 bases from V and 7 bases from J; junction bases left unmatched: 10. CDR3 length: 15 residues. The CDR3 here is CASSPDRGSLNEQFF. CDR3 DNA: TGTGCCAGCTCGCCCGACAGGGGGAGTTTGAATGAGCAGTTCTTC.

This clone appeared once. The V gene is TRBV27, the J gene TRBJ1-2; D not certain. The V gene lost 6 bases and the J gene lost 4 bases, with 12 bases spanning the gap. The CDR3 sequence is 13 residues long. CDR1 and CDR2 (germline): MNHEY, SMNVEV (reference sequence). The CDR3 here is CASRLGPPYGYTF. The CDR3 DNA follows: TGTGCCAGCAGGCTAGGTCCTCCCTATGGCTACACCTTC.

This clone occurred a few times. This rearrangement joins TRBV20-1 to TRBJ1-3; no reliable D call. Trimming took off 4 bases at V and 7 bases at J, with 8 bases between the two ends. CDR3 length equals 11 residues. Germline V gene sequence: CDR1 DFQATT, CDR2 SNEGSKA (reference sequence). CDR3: CSATNRNTIYF. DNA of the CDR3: TGCAGTGCTACGAATCGGAACACCATATATTTT.

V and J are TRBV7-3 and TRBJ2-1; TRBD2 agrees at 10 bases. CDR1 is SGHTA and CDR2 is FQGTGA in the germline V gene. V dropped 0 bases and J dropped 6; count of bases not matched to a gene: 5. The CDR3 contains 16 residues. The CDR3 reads CASSLTASGGPNEQFF. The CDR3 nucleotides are TGTGCCAGCAGCTTAACCGCTAGCGGGGGCCCCAATGAGCAGTTCTTC.

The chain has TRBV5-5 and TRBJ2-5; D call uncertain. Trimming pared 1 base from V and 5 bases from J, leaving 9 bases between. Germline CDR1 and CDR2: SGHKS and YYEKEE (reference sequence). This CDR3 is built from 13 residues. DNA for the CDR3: TGTGCCAGCAGCTTGTGGCAGAGGGAGACCCAGTACTTC. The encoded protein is CASSLWQRETQYF. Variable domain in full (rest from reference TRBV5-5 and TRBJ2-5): DAGVTQSPTHLIKTRGQQVTLRCSPISGHKSVSWYQQVLGQGPQFIFQYYEKEERGRGNFPDRFSARQFPNYSSELNVNALLLGDSALYLCASSLWQRETQYFGPGTRLLVL.